The 10 T cell receptor beta chains reported below all come from one sample, sequenced in a study of technical replicates of blood from a handful of donors (dated by TCRdb to the late 2010s). Library creation used the immunoSEQ multiplex PCR assay. This immuneACCESS table, as held by TCRdb, lists in-frame sequences with V and J called but not all clones. Of the missing ones, under half trace to an unresolved V gene in checked studies; the others have no known cause. For this sample there are under 8,500 clones; 85% to 90% appear just once. Roughly 12% of the sample comes from the top ten. Sequenced input: PBMCs. The receptors were gathered from a human donor in good health.

The rearrangement uses TRBV27 and TRBJ2-7; 9 nucleotides align to TRBD1. CDR1 is MNHEY, CDR2 SMNVEV, per germline (reference sequence). J was trimmed by 2 bases and V by 3 bases; bases with no gene match: 8. This CDR3 region has 16 residues. The CDR3 reads CASSLNGGTGTYEQYF. DNA of the CDR3: TGTGCCAGCAGTTTGAATGGGGGGACAGGGACCTACGAGCAGTACTTC.

The V and J genes are TRBV6-5 and TRBJ2-1, with D possibly being TRBD2 (5 bases). This CDR3 spans 14 amino acids. Trimming shortened V by 7 bases and J by 0 bases, and 10 bases separated the two germline ends. In germline, CDR1 is MNHEY, CDR2 SVGAGI. CDR3 region: CASTRGSSYNEQFF. As DNA, the CDR3 is TGTGCCAGCACGAGAGGGAGCTCCTACAATGAGCAGTTCTTC.

The chain couples TRBV7-7 to TRBJ2-7; TRBD1 is a possible D gene (5 bases). In germline, CDR1 is SSHAT, CDR2 FNYEAQ (reference sequence). The CDR3 contains 13 residues. The germline V and J ends were trimmed by 11 bases and 2 bases, with 16 bases remaining between them. CDR3 nucleotide sequence: TGTGCCCGACACGACAGCATAACCTACGAGCAGTACTTC. Translating it yields CARHDSITYEQYF. Full variable domain (remainder filled in from reference TRBV7-7 and TRBJ2-7): GAGVSQSPRYKVTKRGQDVTLRCDPISSHATLYWYQQALGQGPEFLTYFNYEAQPDKSGLPSDRFSAERPEGSISTLTIQRTEQRDSAMYRCARHDSITYEQYFGPGTRLTVT.

The chain uses TRBV5-6 and TRBJ2-1; 7 nucleotides match TRBD2. CDR3 length equals 14 residues. Germline values: CDR1 SGHDT, CDR2 YYEEEE. Trimming removed 1 base from V and 4 bases from J; junction bases left unmatched: 2. CDR3 sequence: CASSLRGGYNEQFF. The DNA for the CDR3 is TGTGCCAGCAGCTTGCGGGGAGGGTACAATGAGCAGTTCTTC.

The chain couples TRBV7-6 to TRBJ2-7; TRBD2 agrees at 11 bases. CDR1 SGHVS and CDR2 FNYEAQ come from the germline V gene. Trimming at V came to 5 bases and at J to 6 bases, leaving 12 bases not matched to a gene. This CDR3 has 16 amino acids. The CDR3 loop reads CASSPGTSGPVVEQYF. Here the CDR3 DNA reads TGTGCCAGCAGCCCCGGGACTAGCGGACCTGTCGTCGAGCAGTACTTC.

The V gene is TRBV4-1, the J gene TRBJ2-2, with 9 positions matching TRBD1. The CDR3 covers 17 residues. J gave up 7 bases and V 3 bases, and 12 bases lay outside the gene matches. Germline V gene lookup returns CDR1 MGHRA and CDR2 YSYEKL. The CDR3 is CASSHGGSGTGIGELFF. CDR3 bases: TGCGCCAGCAGCCACGGGGGTTCCGGGACAGGGATCGGGGAGCTGTTTTTT.

The chain couples TRBV5-1 to TRBJ1-4; possible D gene TRBD1, 5 bases. The ends were cut back, 0 bases at V and 0 bases at J, with 9 bases in the middle. In germline, CDR1 is SGHRS, CDR2 YFSETQ. This CDR3 is built from 16 residues. In DNA, the CDR3 is TGCGCCAGCAGCTTGGGACAGACCGCAACTAATGAAAAACTGTTTTTT. This sequence encodes CASSLGQTATNEKLFF.

The chain has TRBV6-6 and TRBJ1-1; possible D gene TRBD1, 6 bases. This CDR3 has 12 amino acids. Germline V CDR1 and CDR2: MNHNY, SVGAGI (reference sequence). V was trimmed by 7 bases and J by 4 bases, leaving 10 bases between them. In DNA, the CDR3 is TGTGCCAGCACCCAGGGGTTCACTGAAGCTTTCTTT. It yields the protein CASTQGFTEAFF.

The chain uses TRBV9 and TRBJ2-7; perhaps TRBD2 as D (6 bases). Germline CDR1 is SGDLS and CDR2 is YYNGEE. The V end lost 4 bases, the J end lost 1 base, and 18 bases lay between the germline ends. The CDR3 has 16 amino acids. Here the CDR3 DNA reads TGTGCCAGCAGCCTAAGAGGAGGGTGGGGATCCTACGAGCAGTACTTC. Translated, it gives CASSLRGGWGSYEQYF.

The chain joins TRBV27 to TRBJ2-1; D is ambiguous. The CDR3 runs 15 residues. The V gene's germline CDR1 is MNHEY and CDR2 SMNVEV (reference sequence). V lost 2 bases and J lost 3, with 11 bases in between. Here the CDR3 reads CASSLLGSYYNEQFF. CDR3 bases: TGTGCCAGCAGTTTACTCGGGTCTTACTACAATGAGCAGTTCTTC.